This is a list of T cell receptor beta chains from one sample in a study of blood T cells in healthy people across ages. TCRdb reprocessed the 5' RACE reads via MiXCR and lists one record per CDR3 protein. The table has hundreds of thousands of distinct CDR3 sequences, roughly 44% seen once. The sequencing sample was made of blood. These receptors all stem from a man aged 55 to 69 in good health. CDR3s include the opening cysteine and the closing phenylalanine or tryptophan. A D gene is named only where the DNA matches it firmly. Some rows have no size entry. The others give once, few or many, or a class for an expanded clone.

v_gene,abundance,j_gene,d_gene,CDR3aa,CDR3nt
TRBV14,few,TRBJ1-2,-,CASSQDITSGYNYGYTF,TGTGCCAGCAGCCAAGATATCACGTCAGGGTATAACTATGGCTACACCTTC
TRBV2,-,TRBJ2-7,-,CASRNSGWGEQYF,TGTGCCAGCAGGAACTCAGGGTGGGGCGAGCAGTACTTC
TRBV12-3/TRBV12-4,-,TRBJ2-7,-,CASSLDLTYEQYF,TGTGCCAGCAGTTTGGACCTCACCTACGAGCAGTACTTC
TRBV19,few,TRBJ1-4,TRBD1,CASSIDRVGRTSEKLFF,TGTGCCAGTAGTATCGACAGGGTAGGACGGACTAGTGAAAAACTGTTTTTT
TRBV12-3/TRBV12-4,-,TRBJ1-1,TRBD1,CASRALGQGNRGTEAFF,TGTGCCAGCAGGGCCTTAGGACAGGGTAATCGAGGCACTGAAGCTTTCTTT
TRBV20-1,few,TRBJ1-1,-,CSARDQGNTEAFF,TGCAGTGCTAGAGATCAGGGGAACACTGAAGCTTTCTTT
TRBV6-6,-,TRBJ2-4,TRBD1,CASSAGQGQAKNIQYF,TGTGCCAGCAGCGCCGGACAGGGGCAAGCCAAAAACATTCAGTACTTC
TRBV30,-,TRBJ1-2,TRBD1,CAWSVAGGNYGYTF,TGTGCCTGGAGTGTGGCAGGGGGTAACTATGGCTACACCTTC
TRBV29-1,-,TRBJ1-1,-,CSVPQGRGAGTEAFF,TGCAGCGTCCCACAGGGCCGAGGCGCGGGAACTGAAGCTTTCTTT
TRBV24-1,few,TRBJ2-6,-,CATSDFRDSGANVLTF,TGTGCCACCAGTGATTTCCGGGACTCTGGGGCCAACGTCCTGACTTTC
TRBV14,-,TRBJ2-5,-,CASSQESGNPQETQYF,TGTGCCAGCAGCCAAGAGTCAGGAAACCCACAAGAGACCCAGTACTTC
TRBV20-1,few,TRBJ2-1,-,CSARVVNYNEQFF,TGCAGTGCTAGAGTCGTCAACTACAATGAGCAGTTCTTC